The clone carrying this TCR beta chain was picked up many times. Germline-derived CDR1 and CDR2 are MGHRA and YSYEKL. V dropped 1 base and J dropped 5 bases, with 8 bases sitting between them. CDR3 length equals 13 residues. The template used for profiling TCR beta VDJ and CDR3 was genomic DNA. TCRdb called the reads again in MiXCR, with one record for every CDR3 protein. The data hold 100,000 to 150,000 distinct CDR3 sequences, with nearly 40% observed a single time. Only patients with CD8+CD57+ cell expansion on flow cytometry were chosen for sequencing. Severe acquired aplastic anemia was the diagnosis recorded for all patients. This entry comes from a study of CD8+CD57+ T cells in acquired aplastic anemia.

The clonotype was recovered from a human donor with aplastic anemia. Material: sorted CD4+, CD8+, or CD8+CD57+ T cells (not recorded which) from PBMCs. J is TRBJ2-5 and V is TRBV4-1, with unresolved D. As DNA, the CDR3 is TGCGCCAGCAGCCAAGTCCTGCGGGAGACCCAGTACTTC. It is translated as CASSQVLRETQYF.